This T cell receptor (beta chain) was sequenced for a study of spatial heterogeneity in lung cancer. For the study at large: A unique TCR and UMI combination showed up more than ten times in raw reads, on average.

MiXCR, run by TCRdb on the 5' RACE reads, gives a single entry per CDR3 protein. The table has some 20,000 distinct CDR3 sequences, approximately 3.3% seen once; the top ten hold less than 35%. Time point here: sample taken at primary tumor resection. Without sorting, whole RNA was sequenced from tumor, nontumor lung or frozen PBMC. Donation came from 70 or so patients with untreated early-stage non-small cell lung cancer. CDR3 length: 16 residues. Germline V lookup: CDR1 SNHLY, CDR2 FYNNEI. V gave up 2 bases and J gave up 1 base, with 15 bases separating them. Study results and caveats: Resection blood, more than follow-up blood, showed ubiquitous expanded tumor TCRs.

This clonotype was recorded many times. Antigen unknown. The sequence came from a female donor with early-stage non-small cell lung cancer. Sequencing used PBMCs, obtained at surgery. V and J are TRBV2 and TRBJ2-7; tentatively, D is TRBD1 (7 bases). Here the CDR3 DNA reads TGTGCCAGCAGTGAAATGCGGGCAGGGGGGTCCTACGAGCAGTACTTC. Amino acids: CASSEMRAGGSYEQYF.